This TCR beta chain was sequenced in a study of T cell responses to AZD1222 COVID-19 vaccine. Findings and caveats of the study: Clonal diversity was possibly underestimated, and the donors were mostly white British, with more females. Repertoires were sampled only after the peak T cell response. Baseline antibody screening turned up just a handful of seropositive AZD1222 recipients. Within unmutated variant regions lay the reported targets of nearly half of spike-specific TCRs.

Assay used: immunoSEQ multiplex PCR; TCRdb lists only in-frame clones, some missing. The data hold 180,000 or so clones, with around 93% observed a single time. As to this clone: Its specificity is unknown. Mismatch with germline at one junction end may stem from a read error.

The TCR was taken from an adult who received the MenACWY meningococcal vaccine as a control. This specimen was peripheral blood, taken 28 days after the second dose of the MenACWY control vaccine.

The CDR3 coding sequence is TGTGCCAGCAGCTTCCCGGACAGGGGGCCCTTCATCTTT. This codes for CASSFPDRGPFIF. The chain uses TRBV7-9 and TRBJ1-1, with TRBD1 matching 11 bases. The germline CDR1 and CDR2 sequences are SEHNR and FQNEAQ (reference sequence). The CDR3 is 13 residues long.